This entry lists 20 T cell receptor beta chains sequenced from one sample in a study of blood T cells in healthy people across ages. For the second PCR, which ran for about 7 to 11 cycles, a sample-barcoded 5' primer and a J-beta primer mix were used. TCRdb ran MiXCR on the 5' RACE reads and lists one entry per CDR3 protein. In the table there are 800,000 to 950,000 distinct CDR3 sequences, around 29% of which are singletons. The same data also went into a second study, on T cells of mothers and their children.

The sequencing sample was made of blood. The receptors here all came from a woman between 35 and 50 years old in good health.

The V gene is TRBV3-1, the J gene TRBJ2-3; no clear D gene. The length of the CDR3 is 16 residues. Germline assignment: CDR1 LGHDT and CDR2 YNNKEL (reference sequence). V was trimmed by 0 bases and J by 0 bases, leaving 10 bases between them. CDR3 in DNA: TGTGCCAGCAGCCAAGATCGCGGCGGAAGCACAGATACGCAGTATTTT. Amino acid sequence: CASSQDRGGSTDTQYF.

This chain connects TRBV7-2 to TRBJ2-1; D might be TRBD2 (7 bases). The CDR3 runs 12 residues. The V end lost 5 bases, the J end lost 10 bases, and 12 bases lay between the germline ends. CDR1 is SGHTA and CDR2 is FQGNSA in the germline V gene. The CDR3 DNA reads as TGTGCCAGCAGCCCGCGGGGGCCCGAGCAGTTCTTC. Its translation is CASSPRGPEQFF.

The CDR3 DNA reads as TGCAGTGCTAGAGACACCTCCGGGACAGGGGCTTTGGATGAGCAGTTCTTC. This codes for CSARDTSGTGALDEQFF. The rearrangement links TRBV20-1 to TRBJ2-1; 10 bases are shared with TRBD1. Germline V gene data show CDR1 as DFQATT and CDR2 as SNEGSKA (reference sequence). V lost 0 bases to trimming and J lost 8 bases; unmatched junction nucleotides: 13. This CDR3 comprises 17 residues.

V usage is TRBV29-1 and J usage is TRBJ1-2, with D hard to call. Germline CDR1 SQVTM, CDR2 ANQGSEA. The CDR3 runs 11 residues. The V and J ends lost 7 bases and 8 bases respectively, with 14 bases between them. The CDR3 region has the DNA TGCAGCGGGCTGGACCACTCGGGCTACACCTTC. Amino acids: CSGLDHSGYTF.

CDR3 nucleotide sequence: TGTGCCAGCAACTCGGACAGGGGAGGCTACACCTTC. Translated: CASNSDRGGYTF. The chain couples TRBV6-5 to TRBJ1-2, with 9 bases aligning to TRBD1. The trim removed 7 bases at V and 8 bases at J, leaving 5 bases unmatched. In germline, CDR1 is MNHEY, CDR2 SVGAGI. The CDR3 contains 12 residues.

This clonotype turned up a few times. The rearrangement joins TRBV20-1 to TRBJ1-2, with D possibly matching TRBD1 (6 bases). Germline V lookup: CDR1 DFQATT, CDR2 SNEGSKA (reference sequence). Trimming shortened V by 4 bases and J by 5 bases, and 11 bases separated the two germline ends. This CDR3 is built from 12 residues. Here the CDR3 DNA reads TGCAGTGCTAAAACAGGGACGTATGGCTACACCTTC. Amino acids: CSAKTGTYGYTF.

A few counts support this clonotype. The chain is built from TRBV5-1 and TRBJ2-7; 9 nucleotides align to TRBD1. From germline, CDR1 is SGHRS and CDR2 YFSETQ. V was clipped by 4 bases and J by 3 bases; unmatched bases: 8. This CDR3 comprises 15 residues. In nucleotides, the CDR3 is TGCGCCAGCAGCCATACCGGGACAGGGTTCTACGAGCAGTACTTC. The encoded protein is CASSHTGTGFYEQYF.

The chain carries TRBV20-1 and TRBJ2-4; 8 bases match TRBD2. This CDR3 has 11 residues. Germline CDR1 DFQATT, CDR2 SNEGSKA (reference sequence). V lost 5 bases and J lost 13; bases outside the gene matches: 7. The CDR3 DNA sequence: TGCAGTGCTCCAAGACTAGCGTGGCAGTACTTC. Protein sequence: CSAPRLAWQYF.

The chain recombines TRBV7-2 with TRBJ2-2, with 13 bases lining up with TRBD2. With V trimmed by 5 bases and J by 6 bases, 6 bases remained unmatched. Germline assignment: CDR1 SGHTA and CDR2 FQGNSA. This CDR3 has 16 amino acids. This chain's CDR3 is CASSARLAGGSGELFF. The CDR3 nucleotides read TGTGCCAGCAGCGCTAGACTAGCGGGGGGCTCCGGGGAGCTGTTTTTT.

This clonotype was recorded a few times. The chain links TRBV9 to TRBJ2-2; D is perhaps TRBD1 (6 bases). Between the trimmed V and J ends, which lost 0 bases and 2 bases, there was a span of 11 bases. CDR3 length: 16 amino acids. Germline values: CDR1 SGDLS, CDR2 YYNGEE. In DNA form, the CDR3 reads TGTGCCAGCAGCGTAGCAGCACAGGGTAACACCGGGGAGCTGTTTTTT. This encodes CASSVAAQGNTGELFF. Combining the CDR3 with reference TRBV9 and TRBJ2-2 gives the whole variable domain DSGVTQTPKHLITATGQRVTLRCSPRSGDLSVYWYQQSLDQGLQFLIQYYNGEERAKGNILERFSAQQFPDLHSELNLSSLELGDSALYFCASSVAAQGNTGELFFGEGSRLTVL.

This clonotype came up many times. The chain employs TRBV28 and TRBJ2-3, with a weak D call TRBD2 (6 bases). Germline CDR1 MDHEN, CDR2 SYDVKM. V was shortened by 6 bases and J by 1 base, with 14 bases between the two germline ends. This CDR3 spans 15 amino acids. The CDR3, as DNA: TGTGCCAGCAGGGCTCGAGCGGGCCGCACAGATACGCAGTATTTT. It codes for CASRARAGRTDTQYF. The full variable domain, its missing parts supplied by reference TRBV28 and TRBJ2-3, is DVKVTQSSRYLVKRTGEKVFLECVQDMDHENMFWYRQDPGLGLRLIYFSYDVKMKEKGDIPEGYSVSREKKERFSLILESASTNQTSMYLCASRARAGRTDTQYFGPGTRLTVL.

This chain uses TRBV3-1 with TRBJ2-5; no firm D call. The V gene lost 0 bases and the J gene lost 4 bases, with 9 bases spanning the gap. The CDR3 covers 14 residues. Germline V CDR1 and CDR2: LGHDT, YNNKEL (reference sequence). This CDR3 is CASSQDPYRETQYF. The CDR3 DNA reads TGTGCCAGCAGCCAAGATCCATACCGAGAGACCCAGTACTTC.

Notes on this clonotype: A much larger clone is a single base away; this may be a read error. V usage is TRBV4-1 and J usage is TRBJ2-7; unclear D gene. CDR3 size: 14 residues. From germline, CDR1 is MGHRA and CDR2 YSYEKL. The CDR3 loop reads CAGSQAQSSYEQYF. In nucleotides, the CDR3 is TGCGCCGGCAGCCAAGCCCAGAGCTCCTACGAGCAGTACTTC.

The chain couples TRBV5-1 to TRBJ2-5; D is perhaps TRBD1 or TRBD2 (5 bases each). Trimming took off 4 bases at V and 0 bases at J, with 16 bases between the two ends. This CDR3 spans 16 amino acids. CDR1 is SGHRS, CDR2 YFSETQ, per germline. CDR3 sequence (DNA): TGCGCCAGCAGCGCTGGGACGGCTCTGTACCAAGAGACCCAGTACTTC. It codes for CASSAGTALYQETQYF.

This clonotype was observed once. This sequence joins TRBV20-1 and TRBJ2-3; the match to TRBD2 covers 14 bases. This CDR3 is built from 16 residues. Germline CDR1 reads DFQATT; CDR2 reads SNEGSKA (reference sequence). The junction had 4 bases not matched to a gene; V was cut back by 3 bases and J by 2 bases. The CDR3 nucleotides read TGCAGTGCTAGTTTGGGACTAGCGGGGGACACAGATACGCAGTATTTT. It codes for CSASLGLAGDTDTQYF.

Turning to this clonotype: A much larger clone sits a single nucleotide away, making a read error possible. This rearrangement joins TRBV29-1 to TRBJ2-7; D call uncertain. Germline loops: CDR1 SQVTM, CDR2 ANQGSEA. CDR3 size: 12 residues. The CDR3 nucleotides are TGCAGCGTTGAGACGGAGTTCTACGGGCAGTACTTC. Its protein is CSVETEFYGQYF.

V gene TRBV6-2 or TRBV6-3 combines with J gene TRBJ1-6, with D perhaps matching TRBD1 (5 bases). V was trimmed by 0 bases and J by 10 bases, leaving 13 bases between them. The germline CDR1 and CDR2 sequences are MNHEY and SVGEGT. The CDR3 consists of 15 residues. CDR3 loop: CASSYSRHRGSPLHF. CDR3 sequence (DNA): TGTGCCAGCAGTTACTCCCGGCACCGGGGGTCACCCCTCCACTTT.

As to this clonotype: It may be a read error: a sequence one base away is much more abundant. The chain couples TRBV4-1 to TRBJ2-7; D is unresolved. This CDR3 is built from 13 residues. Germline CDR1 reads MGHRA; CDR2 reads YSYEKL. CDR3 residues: CASSQGSAYEQDF. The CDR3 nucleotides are TGCGCCAGCAGCCAAGGCAGTGCCTACGAGCAGGACTTC.

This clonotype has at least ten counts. The CDR3: CASSYSGENEQFF. CDR3 sequence (DNA): TGTGCCAGCAGTTACTCGGGGGAAAACGAGCAGTTCTTC. This rearrangement joins TRBV6-5 to TRBJ2-1; D may be TRBD1 or TRBD2 (5 bases each). CDR1 and CDR2 (germline): MNHEY, SVGAGI. The germline V and J ends were trimmed by 0 bases and 10 bases, with 10 bases remaining between them. CDR3 size: 13 residues.

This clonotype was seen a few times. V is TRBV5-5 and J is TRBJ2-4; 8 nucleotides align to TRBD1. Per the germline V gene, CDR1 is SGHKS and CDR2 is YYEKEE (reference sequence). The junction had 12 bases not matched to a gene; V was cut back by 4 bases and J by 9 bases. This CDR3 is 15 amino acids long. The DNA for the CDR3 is TGTGCCAGCAGCCTAAAGACAGGGGATTCGCCCATTCAGTACTTC. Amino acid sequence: CASSLKTGDSPIQYF.